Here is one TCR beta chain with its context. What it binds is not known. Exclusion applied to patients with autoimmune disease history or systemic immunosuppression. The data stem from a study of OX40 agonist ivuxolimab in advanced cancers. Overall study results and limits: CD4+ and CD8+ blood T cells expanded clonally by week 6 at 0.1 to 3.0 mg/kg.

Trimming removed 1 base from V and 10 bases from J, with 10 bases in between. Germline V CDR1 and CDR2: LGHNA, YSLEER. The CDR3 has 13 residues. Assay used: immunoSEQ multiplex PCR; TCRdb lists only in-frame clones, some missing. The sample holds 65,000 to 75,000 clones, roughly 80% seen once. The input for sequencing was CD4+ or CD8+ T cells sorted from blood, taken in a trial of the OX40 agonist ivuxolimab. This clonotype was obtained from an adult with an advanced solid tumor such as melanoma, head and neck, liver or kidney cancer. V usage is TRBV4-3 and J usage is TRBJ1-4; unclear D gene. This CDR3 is CASSQAGIGKLFF. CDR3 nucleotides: TGCGCCAGCAGCCAAGCGGGGATTGGAAAACTGTTTTTT.